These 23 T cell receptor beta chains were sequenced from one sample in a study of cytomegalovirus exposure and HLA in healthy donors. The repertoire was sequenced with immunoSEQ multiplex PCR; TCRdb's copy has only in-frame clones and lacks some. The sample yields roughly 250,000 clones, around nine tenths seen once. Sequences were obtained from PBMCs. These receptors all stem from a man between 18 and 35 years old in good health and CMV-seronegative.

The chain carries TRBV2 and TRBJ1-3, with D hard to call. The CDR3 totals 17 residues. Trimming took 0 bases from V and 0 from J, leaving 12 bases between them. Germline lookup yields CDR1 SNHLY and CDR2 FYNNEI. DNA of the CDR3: TGTGCCAGCAGTGAAGCGCGTAGCCTCTCCTCTGGAAACACCATATATTTT. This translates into CASSEARSLSSGNTIYF.

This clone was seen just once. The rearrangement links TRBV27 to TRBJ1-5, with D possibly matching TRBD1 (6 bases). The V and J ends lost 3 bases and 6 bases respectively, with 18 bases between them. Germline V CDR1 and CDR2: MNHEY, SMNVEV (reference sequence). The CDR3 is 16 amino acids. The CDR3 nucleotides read TGTGCCAGCAGTTTGTTGGACAGCCTCCGCGCTCAGCCCCAGCATTTT. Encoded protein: CASSLLDSLRAQPQHF.

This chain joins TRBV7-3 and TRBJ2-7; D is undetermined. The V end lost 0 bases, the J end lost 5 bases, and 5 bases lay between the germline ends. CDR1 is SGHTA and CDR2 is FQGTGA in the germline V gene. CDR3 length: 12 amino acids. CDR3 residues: CASSLTPDEQYF. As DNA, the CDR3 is TGTGCCAGCAGCTTAACGCCGGACGAGCAGTACTTC.

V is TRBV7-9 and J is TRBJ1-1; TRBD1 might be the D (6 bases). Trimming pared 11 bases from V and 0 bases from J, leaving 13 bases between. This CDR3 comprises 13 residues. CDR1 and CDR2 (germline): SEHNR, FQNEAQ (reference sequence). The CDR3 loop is CAGKGEMNTEAFF. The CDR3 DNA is TGTGCCGGGAAGGGGGAGATGAACACTGAAGCTTTCTTT.

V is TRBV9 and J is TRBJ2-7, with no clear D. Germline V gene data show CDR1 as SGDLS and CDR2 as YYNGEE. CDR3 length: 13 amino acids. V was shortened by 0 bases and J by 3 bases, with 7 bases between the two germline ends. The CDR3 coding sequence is TGTGCCAGCAGCGTAGCCCTCGGCTACGAGCAGTACTTC. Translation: CASSVALGYEQYF.

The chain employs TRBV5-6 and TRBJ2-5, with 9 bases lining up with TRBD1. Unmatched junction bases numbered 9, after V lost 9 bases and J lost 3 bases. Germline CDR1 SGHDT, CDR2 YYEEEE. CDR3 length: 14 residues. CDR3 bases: TGTGCCACCCAAATAGGGGACAGGGAAGAGACCCAGTACTTC. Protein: CATQIGDREETQYF.

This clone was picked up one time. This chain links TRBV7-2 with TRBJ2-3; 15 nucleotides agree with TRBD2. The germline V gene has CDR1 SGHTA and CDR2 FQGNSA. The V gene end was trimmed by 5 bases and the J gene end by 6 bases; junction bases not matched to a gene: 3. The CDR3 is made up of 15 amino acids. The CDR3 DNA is TGTGCCAGCAGCCCCGGACTAGCGGGGGGGGATACGCAGTATTTT. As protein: CASSPGLAGGDTQYF.

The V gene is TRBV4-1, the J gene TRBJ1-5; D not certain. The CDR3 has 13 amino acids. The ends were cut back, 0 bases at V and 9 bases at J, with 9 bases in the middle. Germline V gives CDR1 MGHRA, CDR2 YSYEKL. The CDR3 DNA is TGCGCCAGCAGCCAAGATTCCACTCGGCCCCAGCATTTT. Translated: CASSQDSTRPQHF.

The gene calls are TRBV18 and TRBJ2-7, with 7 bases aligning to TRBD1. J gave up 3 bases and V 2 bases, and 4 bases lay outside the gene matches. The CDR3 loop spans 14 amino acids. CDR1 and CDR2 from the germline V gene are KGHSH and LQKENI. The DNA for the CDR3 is TGTGCCAGCTCACCAACCGGGACAGACTACGAGCAGTACTTC. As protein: CASSPTGTDYEQYF. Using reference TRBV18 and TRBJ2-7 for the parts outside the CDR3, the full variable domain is NAGVMQNPRHLVRRRGQEARLRCSPMKGHSHVYWYRQLPEEGLKFMVYLQKENIIDESGMPKERFSAEFPKEGPSILRIQQVVRGDSAAYFCASSPTGTDYEQYFGPGTRLTVT.

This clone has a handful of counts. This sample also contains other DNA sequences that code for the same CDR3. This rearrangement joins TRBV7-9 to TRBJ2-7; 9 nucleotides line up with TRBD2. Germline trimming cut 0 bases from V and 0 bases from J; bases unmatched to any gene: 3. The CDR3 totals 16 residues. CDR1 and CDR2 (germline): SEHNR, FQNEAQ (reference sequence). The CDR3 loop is CASSLALAGSSYEQYF. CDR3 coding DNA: TGTGCCAGCAGCTTAGCTCTAGCGGGGAGCTCCTACGAGCAGTACTTC.

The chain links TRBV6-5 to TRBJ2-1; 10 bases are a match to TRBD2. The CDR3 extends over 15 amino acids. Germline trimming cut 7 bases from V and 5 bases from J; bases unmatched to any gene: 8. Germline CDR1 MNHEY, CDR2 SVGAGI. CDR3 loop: CASIPLAGTNNEQFF. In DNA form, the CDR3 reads TGTGCCAGCATCCCACTAGCGGGGACAAACAATGAGCAGTTCTTC.

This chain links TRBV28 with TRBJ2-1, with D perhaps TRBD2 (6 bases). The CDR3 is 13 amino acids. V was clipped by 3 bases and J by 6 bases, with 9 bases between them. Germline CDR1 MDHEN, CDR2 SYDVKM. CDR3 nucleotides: TGTGCCAGCAGTTTGACTAGTATCAATGAGCAGTTCTTC. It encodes CASSLTSINEQFF.

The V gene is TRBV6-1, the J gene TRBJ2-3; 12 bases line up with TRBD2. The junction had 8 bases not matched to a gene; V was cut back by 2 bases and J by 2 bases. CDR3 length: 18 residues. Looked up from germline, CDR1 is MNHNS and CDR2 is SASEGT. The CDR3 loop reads CASSERLAGGIFTDTQYF. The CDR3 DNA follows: TGTGCCAGCAGTGAAAGGCTAGCGGGAGGGATTTTCACAGATACGCAGTATTTT.

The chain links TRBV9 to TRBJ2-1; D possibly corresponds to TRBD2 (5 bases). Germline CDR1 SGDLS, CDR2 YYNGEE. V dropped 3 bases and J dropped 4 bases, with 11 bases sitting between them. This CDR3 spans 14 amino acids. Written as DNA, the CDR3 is TGTGCCAGCAGCGGCGGTACTAGTTACAATGAGCAGTTCTTC. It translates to CASSGGTSYNEQFF.

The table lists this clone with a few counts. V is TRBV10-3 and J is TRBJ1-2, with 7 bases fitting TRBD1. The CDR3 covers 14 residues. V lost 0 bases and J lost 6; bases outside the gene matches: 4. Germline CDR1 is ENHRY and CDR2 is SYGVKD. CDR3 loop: CAISESGTEDGYTF. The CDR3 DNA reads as TGTGCCATCAGTGAGTCGGGGACAGAAGATGGCTACACCTTC.

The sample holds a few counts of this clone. The CDR3: CASLSGDRAYEQYF. The DNA for the CDR3 is TGTGCCAGCCTCTCCGGGGACAGGGCGTACGAGCAGTACTTC. The chain couples TRBV2 to TRBJ2-7; TRBD1 aligns across 9 bases. Germline CDR1 SNHLY, CDR2 FYNNEI. There are 14 residues in the CDR3. J gave up 4 bases and V 8 bases, and 9 bases lay outside the gene matches.

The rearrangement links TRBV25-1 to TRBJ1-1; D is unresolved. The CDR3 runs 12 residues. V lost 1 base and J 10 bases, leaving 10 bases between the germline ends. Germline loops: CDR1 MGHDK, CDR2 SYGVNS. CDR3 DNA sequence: TGTGCCAGCAGTGAATCGAGAGATCGAGCTTTCTTT. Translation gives CASSESRDRAFF. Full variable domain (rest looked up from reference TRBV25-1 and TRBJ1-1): EADIYQTPRYLVIGTGKKITLECSQTMGHDKMYWYQQDPGMELHLIHYSYGVNSTEKGDLSSESTVSRIRTEHFPLTLESARPSHTSQYLCASSESRDRAFFGQGTRLTVV.

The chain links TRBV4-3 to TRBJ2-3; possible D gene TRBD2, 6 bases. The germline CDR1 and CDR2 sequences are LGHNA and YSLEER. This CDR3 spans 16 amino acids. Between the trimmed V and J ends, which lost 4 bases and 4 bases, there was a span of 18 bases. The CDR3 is CASSPGLDGGSDTQYF. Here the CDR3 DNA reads TGCGCCAGCAGCCCTGGTCTGGACGGGGGTTCAGATACGCAGTATTTT.

The CDR3: CASSLGQGYTYEQYF. The CDR3 DNA reads TGTGCCAGCAGCCTGGGACAGGGCTACACCTACGAGCAGTACTTC. This sequence joins TRBV11-3 and TRBJ2-7; 9 positions agree with TRBD1. Unmatched junction bases numbered 7, after V lost 5 bases and J lost 2 bases. Germline CDR1 and CDR2: SGHNT and YENEEA. CDR3 length: 15 amino acids. The whole variable domain, remainder taken from reference TRBV11-3 and TRBJ2-7, is EAGVVQSPRYKIIEKKQPVAFWCNPISGHNTLYWYLQNLGQGPELLIRYENEEAVDDSQLPKDRFSAERLKGVDSTLKIQPAELGDSAVYLCASSLGQGYTYEQYFGPGTRLTVT.

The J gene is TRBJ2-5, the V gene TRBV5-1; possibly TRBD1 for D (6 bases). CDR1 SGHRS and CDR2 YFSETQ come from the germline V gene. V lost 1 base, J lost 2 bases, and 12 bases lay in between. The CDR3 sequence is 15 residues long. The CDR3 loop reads CASSLWGRGQETQYF. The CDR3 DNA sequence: TGCGCCAGCAGCTTGTGGGGCAGGGGACAAGAGACCCAGTACTTC.

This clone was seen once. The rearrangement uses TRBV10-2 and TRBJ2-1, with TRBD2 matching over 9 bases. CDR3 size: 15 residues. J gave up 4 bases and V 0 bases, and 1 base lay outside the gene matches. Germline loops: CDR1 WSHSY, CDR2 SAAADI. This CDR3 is CASSESAGGYNEQFF. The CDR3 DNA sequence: TGCGCCAGCAGTGAGTCTGCGGGGGGGTACAATGAGCAGTTCTTC.

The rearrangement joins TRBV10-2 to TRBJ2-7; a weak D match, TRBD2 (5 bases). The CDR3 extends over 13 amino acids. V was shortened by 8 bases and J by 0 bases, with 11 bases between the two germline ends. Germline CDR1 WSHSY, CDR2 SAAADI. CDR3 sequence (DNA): TGCGCCAGCGGGAGTAGTAGCTCCTACGAGCAGTACTTC. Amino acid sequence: CASGSSSSYEQYF.

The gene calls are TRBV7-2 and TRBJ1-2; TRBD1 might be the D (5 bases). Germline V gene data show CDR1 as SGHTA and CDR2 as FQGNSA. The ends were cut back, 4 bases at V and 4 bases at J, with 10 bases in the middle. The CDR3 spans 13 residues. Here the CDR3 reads CASSSTDTYGYTF. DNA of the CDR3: TGTGCCAGCAGCTCGACGGACACCTATGGCTACACCTTC.